This TCR beta chain was observed in a study of blood T cell repertoires in COVID-19. For the study at large: In each case, the material was cDNA or gDNA derived from T cells, B-cell-depleted T cells, or PBMCs.

Authors' data handling: Amplifying reference gene primers gave estimates of nucleated cell counts. The method was immunoSEQ multiplex PCR; TCRdb's version includes in-frame clones alone and lacks a portion of them. That table gives V, J and clone size, and the DNA gave D and trimming. Found here are around 160,000 clones, about four fifths of them singletons; the top ten hold roughly 11%. In germline, CDR1 is SNHLY, CDR2 FYNNEI. The V gene end was trimmed by 6 bases and the J gene end by 5 bases; junction bases not matched to a gene: 4. The CDR3 consists of 15 residues. This sequence originates from a man aged 55 to 70 with active or convalescent COVID-19. The chain carries TRBV2 and TRBJ2-2; 12 nucleotides line up with TRBD2. Material for sequencing was peripheral blood. The CDR3 sequence: CASRTGTSGTGELFF. CDR3 DNA: TGTGCCAGCAGAACCGGGACTAGCGGGACCGGGGAGCTGTTTTTT.